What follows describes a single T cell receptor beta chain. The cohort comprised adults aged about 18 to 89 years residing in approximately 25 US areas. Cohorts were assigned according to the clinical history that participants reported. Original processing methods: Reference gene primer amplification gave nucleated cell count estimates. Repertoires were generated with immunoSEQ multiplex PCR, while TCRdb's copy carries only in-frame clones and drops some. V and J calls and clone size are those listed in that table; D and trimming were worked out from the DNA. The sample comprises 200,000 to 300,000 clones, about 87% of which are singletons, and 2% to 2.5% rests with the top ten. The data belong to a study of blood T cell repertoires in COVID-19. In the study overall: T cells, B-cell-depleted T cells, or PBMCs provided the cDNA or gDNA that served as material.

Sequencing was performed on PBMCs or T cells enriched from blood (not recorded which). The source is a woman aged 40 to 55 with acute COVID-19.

The CDR3 spells CASSLVTGGKPYGYTF. CDR3 nucleotides: TGCGCCAGCAGCTTGGTAACCGGGGGGAAGCCCTATGGCTACACCTTC. V and J are TRBV5-1 and TRBJ1-2, with D possibly matching TRBD1 (5 bases). Germline loops: CDR1 SGHRS, CDR2 YFSETQ. Trimming removed 0 bases from V and 4 bases from J, with 16 bases in between. This CDR3 contains 16 residues. The full variable domain, with the rest looked up from reference TRBV5-1 and TRBJ1-2, is KAGVTQTPRYLIKTRGQQVTLSCSPISGHRSVSWYQQTPGQGLQFLFEYFSETQRNKGNFPGRFSGRQFSNSRSEMNVSTLELGDSALYLCASSLVTGGKPYGYTFGSGTRLTVV.